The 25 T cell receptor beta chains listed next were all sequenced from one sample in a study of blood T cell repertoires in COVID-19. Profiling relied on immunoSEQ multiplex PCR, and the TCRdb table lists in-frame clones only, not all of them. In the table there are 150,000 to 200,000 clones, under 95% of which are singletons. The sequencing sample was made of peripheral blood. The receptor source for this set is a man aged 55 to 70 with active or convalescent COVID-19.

The CDR3 here is CASSPPQVSYEQYF. In DNA form, the CDR3 reads TGTGCCAGCAGCCCCCCACAGGTGTCCTACGAGCAGTACTTC. The rearrangement uses TRBV7-9 and TRBJ2-7; tentative D call: TRBD1 (5 bases). The CDR3 has 14 residues. Trimming cost V 5 bases and J 1 base, with 12 bases left between them. Germline lookup yields CDR1 SEHNR and CDR2 FQNEAQ (reference sequence).

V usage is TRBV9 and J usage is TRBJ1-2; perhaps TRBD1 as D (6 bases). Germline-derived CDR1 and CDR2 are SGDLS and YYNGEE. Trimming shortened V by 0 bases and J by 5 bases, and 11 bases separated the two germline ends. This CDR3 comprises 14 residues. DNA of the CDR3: TGTGCCAGCAGCGTAGTCCCAGGGGCATATGGCTACACCTTC. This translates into CASSVVPGAYGYTF. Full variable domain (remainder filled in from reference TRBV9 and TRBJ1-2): DSGVTQTPKHLITATGQRVTLRCSPRSGDLSVYWYQQSLDQGLQFLIQYYNGEERAKGNILERFSAQQFPDLHSELNLSSLELGDSALYFCASSVVPGAYGYTFGSGTRLTVV.

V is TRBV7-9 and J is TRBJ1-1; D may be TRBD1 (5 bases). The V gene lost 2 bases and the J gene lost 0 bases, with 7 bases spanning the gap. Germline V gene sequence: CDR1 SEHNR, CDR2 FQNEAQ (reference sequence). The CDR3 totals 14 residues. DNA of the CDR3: TGTGCCAGCAGCTTACAGGGAATGAACACTGAAGCTTTCTTT. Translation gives CASSLQGMNTEAFF.

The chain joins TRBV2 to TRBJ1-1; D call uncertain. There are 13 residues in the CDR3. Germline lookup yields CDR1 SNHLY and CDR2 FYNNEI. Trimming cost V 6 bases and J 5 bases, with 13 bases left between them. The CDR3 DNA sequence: TGTGCCAGCAGAGACATAATAGAGACTGAAGCTTTCTTT. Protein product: CASRDIIETEAFF.

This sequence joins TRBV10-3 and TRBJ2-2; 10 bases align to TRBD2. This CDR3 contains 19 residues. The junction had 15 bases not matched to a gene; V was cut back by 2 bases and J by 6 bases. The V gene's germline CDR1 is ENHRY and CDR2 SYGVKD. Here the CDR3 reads CAISELVGLAGGSAGELFF. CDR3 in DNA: TGTGCCATCAGTGAGCTAGTGGGGTTAGCGGGAGGATCGGCCGGGGAGCTGTTTTTT.

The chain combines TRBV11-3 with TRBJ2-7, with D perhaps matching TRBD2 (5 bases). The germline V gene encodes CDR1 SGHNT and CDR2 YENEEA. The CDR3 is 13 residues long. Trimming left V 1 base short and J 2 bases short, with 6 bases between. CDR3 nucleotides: TGTGCCAGCAGCTTAGCCGGGACCTACGAGCAGTACTTC. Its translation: CASSLAGTYEQYF.

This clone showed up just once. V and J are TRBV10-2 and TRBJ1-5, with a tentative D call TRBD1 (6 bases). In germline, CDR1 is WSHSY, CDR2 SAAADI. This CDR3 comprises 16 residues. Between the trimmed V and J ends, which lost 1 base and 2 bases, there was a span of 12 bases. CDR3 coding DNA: TGCGCCAGCAGTGAGTTACAGGGTTGGGGCAATCAGCCCCAGCATTTT. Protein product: CASSELQGWGNQPQHF.

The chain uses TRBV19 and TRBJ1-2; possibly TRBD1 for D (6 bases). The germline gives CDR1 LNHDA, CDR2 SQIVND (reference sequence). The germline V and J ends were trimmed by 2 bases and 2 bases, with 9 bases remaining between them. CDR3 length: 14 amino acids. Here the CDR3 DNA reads TGTGCCAGTAGTATAAGCACAGGGAACTATGGCTACACCTTC. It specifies CASSISTGNYGYTF.

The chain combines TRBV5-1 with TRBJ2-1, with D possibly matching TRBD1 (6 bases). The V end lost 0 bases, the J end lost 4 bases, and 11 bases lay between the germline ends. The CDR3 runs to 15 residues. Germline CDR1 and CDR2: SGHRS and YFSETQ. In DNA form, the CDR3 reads TGCGCCAGCAGCTTGGAACAGGGCTTATACAATGAGCAGTTCTTC. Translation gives CASSLEQGLYNEQFF.

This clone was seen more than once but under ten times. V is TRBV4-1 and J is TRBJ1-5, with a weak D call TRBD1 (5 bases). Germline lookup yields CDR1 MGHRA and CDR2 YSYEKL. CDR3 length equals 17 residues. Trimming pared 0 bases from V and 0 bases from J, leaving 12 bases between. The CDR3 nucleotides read TGCGCCAGCAGCCAAGAGGCGGGACTTTATAGCAATCAGCCCCAGCATTTT. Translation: CASSQEAGLYSNQPQHF.

The CDR3 nucleotides read TGCGCCAGCAGCCAAACGGGGGTCGTAGCGGGAGAGGGAAATGAGCAGTTCTTC. It codes for CASSQTGVVAGEGNEQFF. This sequence joins TRBV4-1 and TRBJ2-1; 9 bases line up with TRBD2. V shed 2 bases and J 7 bases; nucleotides not matched to a gene: 15. CDR1 is MGHRA and CDR2 is YSYEKL in the germline V gene. This CDR3 is built from 18 residues.

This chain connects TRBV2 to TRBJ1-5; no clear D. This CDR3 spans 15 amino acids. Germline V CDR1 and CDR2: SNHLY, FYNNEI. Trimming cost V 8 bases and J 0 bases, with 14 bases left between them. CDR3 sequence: CASSTDSYSNQPQHF. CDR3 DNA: TGTGCCAGCTCGACCGACTCTTATAGCAATCAGCCCCAGCATTTT.

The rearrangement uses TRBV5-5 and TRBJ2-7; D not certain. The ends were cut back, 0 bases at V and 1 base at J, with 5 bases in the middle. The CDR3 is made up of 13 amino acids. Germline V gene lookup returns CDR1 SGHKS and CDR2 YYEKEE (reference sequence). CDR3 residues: CASSLVRSYEQYF. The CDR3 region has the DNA TGTGCCAGCAGCTTGGTTCGGTCCTACGAGCAGTACTTC. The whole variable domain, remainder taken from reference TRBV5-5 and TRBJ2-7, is DAGVTQSPTHLIKTRGQQVTLRCSPISGHKSVSWYQQVLGQGPQFIFQYYEKEERGRGNFPDRFSARQFPNYSSELNVNALLLGDSALYLCASSLVRSYEQYFGPGTRLTVT.

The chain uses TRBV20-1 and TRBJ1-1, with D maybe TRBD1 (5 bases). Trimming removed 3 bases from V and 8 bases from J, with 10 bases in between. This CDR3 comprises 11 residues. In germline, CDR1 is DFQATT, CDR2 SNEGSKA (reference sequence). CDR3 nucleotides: TGCAGTGCTAGTTCAGGACACGAAGCTTTCTTT. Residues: CSASSGHEAFF.

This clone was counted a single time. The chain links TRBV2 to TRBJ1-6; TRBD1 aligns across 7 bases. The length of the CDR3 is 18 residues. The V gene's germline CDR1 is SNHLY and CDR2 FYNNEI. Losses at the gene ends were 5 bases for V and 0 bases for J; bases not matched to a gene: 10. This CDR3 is CASSRTGTESSYNSPLHF. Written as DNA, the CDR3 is TGTGCCAGCAGTAGAACCGGGACAGAAAGCTCCTATAATTCACCCCTCCACTTT.

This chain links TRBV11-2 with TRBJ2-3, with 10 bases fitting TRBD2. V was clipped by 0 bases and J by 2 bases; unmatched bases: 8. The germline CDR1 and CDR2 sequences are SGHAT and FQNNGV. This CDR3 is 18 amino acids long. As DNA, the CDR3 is TGTGCCAGCAGCTTAGATTCCGGGACTAGCGCACCCACAGATACGCAGTATTTT. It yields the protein CASSLDSGTSAPTDTQYF. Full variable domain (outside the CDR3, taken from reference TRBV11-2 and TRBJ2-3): EAGVAQSPRYKIIEKRQSVAFWCNPISGHATLYWYQQILGQGPKLLIQFQNNGVVDDSQLPKDRFSAERLKGVDSTLKIQPAKLEDSAVYLCASSLDSGTSAPTDTQYFGPGTRLTVL.

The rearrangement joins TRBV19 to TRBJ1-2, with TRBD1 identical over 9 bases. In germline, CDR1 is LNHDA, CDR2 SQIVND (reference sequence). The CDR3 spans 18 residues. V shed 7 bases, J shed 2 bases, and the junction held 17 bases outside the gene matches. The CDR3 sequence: CASTNPGTGCARNYGYTF. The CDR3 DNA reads TGTGCCAGTACCAACCCCGGGACAGGGTGTGCCCGGAACTATGGCTACACCTTC. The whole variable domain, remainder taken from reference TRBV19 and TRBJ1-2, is DGGITQSPKYLFRKEGQNVTLSCEQNLNHDAMYWYRQDPGQGLRLIYYSQIVNDFQKGDIAEGYSVSREKKESFPLTVTSAQKNPTAFYLCASTNPGTGCARNYGYTFGSGTRLTVV.

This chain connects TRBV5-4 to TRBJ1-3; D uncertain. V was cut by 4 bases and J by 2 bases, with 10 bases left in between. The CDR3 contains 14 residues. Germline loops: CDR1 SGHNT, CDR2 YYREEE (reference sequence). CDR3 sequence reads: CASSLAVTGNTIYF. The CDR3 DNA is TGTGCCAGCAGCCTGGCGGTGACTGGAAACACCATATATTTT. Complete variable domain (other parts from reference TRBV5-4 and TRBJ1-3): ETGVTQSPTHLIKTRGQQVTLRCSSQSGHNTVSWYQQALGQGPQFIFQYYREEENGRGNFPPRFSGLQFPNYSSELNVNALELDDSALYLCASSLAVTGNTIYFGEGSWLTVV.

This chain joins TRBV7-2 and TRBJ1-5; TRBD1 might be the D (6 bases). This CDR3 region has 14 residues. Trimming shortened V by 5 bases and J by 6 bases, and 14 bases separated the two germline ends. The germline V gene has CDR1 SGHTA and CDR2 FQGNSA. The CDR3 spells CASSISGDPQPQHF. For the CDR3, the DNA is TGTGCCAGCAGCATCTCAGGGGATCCTCAGCCCCAGCATTTT.

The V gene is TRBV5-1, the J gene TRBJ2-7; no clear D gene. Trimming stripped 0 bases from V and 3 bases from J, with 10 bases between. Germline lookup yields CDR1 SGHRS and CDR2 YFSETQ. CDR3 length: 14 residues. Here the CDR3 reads CASSLVGQDYEQYF. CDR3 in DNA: TGCGCCAGCAGCTTGGTTGGGCAGGACTACGAGCAGTACTTC. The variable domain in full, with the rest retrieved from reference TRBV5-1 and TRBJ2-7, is KAGVTQTPRYLIKTRGQQVTLSCSPISGHRSVSWYQQTPGQGLQFLFEYFSETQRNKGNFPGRFSGRQFSNSRSEMNVSTLELGDSALYLCASSLVGQDYEQYFGPGTRLTVT.

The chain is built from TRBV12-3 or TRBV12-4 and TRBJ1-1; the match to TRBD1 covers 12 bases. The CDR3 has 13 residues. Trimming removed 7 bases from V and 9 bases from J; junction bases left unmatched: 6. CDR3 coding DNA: TGTGCCAGCATCGATGGGACAGGGGGCAAAGCTTTCTTT. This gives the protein CASIDGTGGKAFF.

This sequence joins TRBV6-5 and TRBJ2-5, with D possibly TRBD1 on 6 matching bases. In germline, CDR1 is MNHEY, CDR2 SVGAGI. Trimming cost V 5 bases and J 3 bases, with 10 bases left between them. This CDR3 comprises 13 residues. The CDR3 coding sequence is TGTGCCAGCAGTCAGGGGCCGGAAGAGACCCAGTACTTC. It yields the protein CASSQGPEETQYF.

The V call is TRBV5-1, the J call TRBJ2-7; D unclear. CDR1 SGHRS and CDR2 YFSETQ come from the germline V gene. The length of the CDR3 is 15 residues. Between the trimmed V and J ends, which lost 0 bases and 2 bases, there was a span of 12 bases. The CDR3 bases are TGCGCCAGCAGCTTGGCGGCAGGTTTAACCTACGAGCAGTACTTC. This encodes CASSLAAGLTYEQYF.

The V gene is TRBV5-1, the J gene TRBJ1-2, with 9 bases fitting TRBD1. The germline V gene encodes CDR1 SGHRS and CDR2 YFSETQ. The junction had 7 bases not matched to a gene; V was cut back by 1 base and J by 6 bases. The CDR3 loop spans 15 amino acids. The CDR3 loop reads CASSLLGQGLDGYTF. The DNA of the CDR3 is TGCGCCAGCAGCTTGTTGGGACAGGGTTTGGATGGCTACACCTTC.

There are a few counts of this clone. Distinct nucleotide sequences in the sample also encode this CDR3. CDR3 bases: TGCGCCAGCAGCTTGGGTGGACAGGGAAGCACAGATACGCAGTATTTT. It translates to CASSLGGQGSTDTQYF. The rearrangement links TRBV5-1 to TRBJ2-3; 8 bases line up with TRBD1. Germline CDR1 reads SGHRS; CDR2 reads YFSETQ. The CDR3 runs 16 residues. Trimming at V came to 0 bases and at J to 0 bases, leaving 3 bases not matched to a gene. The full variable domain, in which reference TRBV5-1 and TRBJ2-3 provide the parts outside the CDR3, is KAGVTQTPRYLIKTRGQQVTLSCSPISGHRSVSWYQQTPGQGLQFLFEYFSETQRNKGNFPGRFSGRQFSNSRSEMNVSTLELGDSALYLCASSLGGQGSTDTQYFGPGTRLTVL.